A single TCR beta chain is shown here with its context. The antigen is undetermined. Healthy bone marrow donors made up the cohort. These data belong to a study of cytomegalovirus exposure and HLA in healthy donors. Study results and caveats: Researchers reported in a later analysis that common viral pathogens appeared linked to several top clusters. In an earlier analysis, about 87% or about 30%: the productive usage of most TCR beta V segments. In a later analysis, TCR association rates varied by HLA locus: DRB1 most, HLA-C fewest.

The PCR used 60 Vbeta and 13 Jbeta primers. Profiling relied on immunoSEQ multiplex PCR, and the TCRdb table lists in-frame clones only, not all of them. The data show under 200,000 clones, around 90% seen once. Germline V lookup: CDR1 SGHRS, CDR2 YFSETQ. Trimming removed 2 bases from V and 4 bases from J; junction bases left unmatched: 10. The CDR3 totals 16 residues. The clonotype was recovered from a boy between 2 and 15 years old in good health and CMV-seronegative. This chain uses TRBV5-1 with TRBJ2-5, with TRBD2 matching 8 bases. Material for sequencing was PBMCs. The CDR3 is CASSFGERGIRETQYF. The DNA of the CDR3 is TGCGCCAGCAGCTTCGGGGAGCGGGGGATTCGAGAGACCCAGTACTTC.